Below are 10 T cell receptor beta chains sequenced from a single sample in a study of cytomegalovirus exposure and HLA in healthy donors. Data came from immunoSEQ multiplex PCR; TCRdb stores just in-frame clones and leaves some out. The sample comprises approximately 160,000 clones, roughly 90% of which are singletons, and 4% to 5% rests with the top ten. Input material: PBMCs. All receptors come from a man between 18 and 29 years old in good health and CMV-seropositive.

The J gene is TRBJ1-5, the V gene TRBV10-3, with 11 bases lining up with TRBD1. Trimming removed 0 bases from V and 7 bases from J; junction bases left unmatched: 8. Germline CDR1 reads ENHRY; CDR2 reads SYGVKD. The CDR3 is 17 amino acids. CDR3 nucleotides: TGTGCCATCAGTGAGTCCTCGGGACAGGGGGGTAGGCAGCCCCAGCATTTT. Translated, it gives CAISESSGQGGRQPQHF.

This clone turned up a few times. The chain couples TRBV29-1 to TRBJ2-3, with 11 bases aligning to TRBD2. Germline CDR1 is SQVTM and CDR2 is ANQGSEA. Trimming cost V 6 bases and J 3 bases; bases outside gene matches: 8. This CDR3 region has 15 residues. CDR3 amino acids: CSVGGTSGATDTQYF. CDR3 DNA: TGCAGCGTCGGTGGGACTAGCGGAGCTACAGATACGCAGTATTTT.

Concerning this clone: The junction and the germline gene differ at one end; a read error may be behind it. V and J are TRBV7-7 and TRBJ2-7; D unresolved. The CDR3 is made up of 13 amino acids. Germline assignment: CDR1 SSHAT and CDR2 FNYEAQ (reference sequence). CDR3 sequence reads: CASSPPGSYEQYF. CDR3 DNA sequence: TGTGCTAGCAGCCCCCCGGGCTCCTACGAGCAGTACTTC. The full variable domain, in which reference TRBV7-7 and TRBJ2-7 provide the parts outside the CDR3, is GAGVSQSPRYKVTKRGQDVTLRCDPISSHATLYWYQQALGQGPEFLTYFNYEAQPDKSGLPSDRFSAERPEGSISTLTIQRTEQRDSAMYRCASSPPGSYEQYFGPGTRLTVT.

The gene calls are TRBV2 and TRBJ1-1; D remains unclear. Trimming removed 1 base from V and 2 bases from J, with 11 bases in between. CDR3 size: 15 residues. Germline CDR1 and CDR2: SNHLY and FYNNEI. CDR3 sequence reads: CASSEGRTDNTEAFF. The DNA for the CDR3 is TGTGCCAGCAGTGAAGGGAGGACGGACAACACTGAAGCTTTCTTT.

The CDR3 DNA sequence: TGTGCCAGCAGCCCCCGGGGTGGGGAAGCCTACGAGCAGTACTTC. Its translation: CASSPRGGEAYEQYF. The chain carries TRBV4-2 and TRBJ2-7, with TRBD2 as a possible D gene (5 bases). There are 15 residues in the CDR3. Germline V CDR1 and CDR2: LGHNA, YNFKEQ. Trimming removed 4 bases at V and 2 bases at J, with 15 bases between.

The chain combines TRBV19 with TRBJ2-7; 8 bases line up with TRBD1. Looked up from germline, CDR1 is LNHDA and CDR2 is SQIVND (reference sequence). This CDR3 comprises 14 residues. V gave up 4 bases and J gave up 4 bases; unmatched junction bases: 6. CDR3 amino acids: CASSTSTGVYEQYF. CDR3 DNA: TGTGCCAGTAGTACCTCGACAGGGGTGTACGAGCAGTACTTC.

V usage is TRBV6-5 and J usage is TRBJ2-1; D might be TRBD2 (6 bases). V gave up 1 base and J gave up 2 bases, with 9 bases separating them. The CDR3 sequence is 15 residues long. Germline CDR1 reads MNHEY; CDR2 reads SVGAGI. CDR3 amino acids: CASSYFSSAYNEQFF. CDR3 nucleotides: TGTGCCAGCAGTTACTTTTCTAGCGCCTACAATGAGCAGTTCTTC.

The chain couples TRBV18 to TRBJ2-1; a weak D match, TRBD1 (6 bases). CDR3 length: 13 residues. CDR1 KGHSH and CDR2 LQKENI come from the germline V gene. Between the trimmed V and J ends, which lost 2 bases and 7 bases, there was a span of 9 bases. The CDR3, as DNA: TGTGCCAGCTCACCATACAGGGTGAATGAGCAGTTCTTC. It is translated as CASSPYRVNEQFF.

The genes are TRBV2 and TRBJ2-1; D might be TRBD1 (5 bases). CDR1 is SNHLY, CDR2 FYNNEI, per germline. The CDR3 covers 17 residues. Trimming pared 1 base from V and 3 bases from J, leaving 16 bases between. The CDR3 here is CASSEGLRGPNYNEQFF. The CDR3 region has the DNA TGTGCCAGCAGTGAAGGGCTTAGGGGCCCGAACTACAATGAGCAGTTCTTC.

The genes are TRBV15 and TRBJ1-1; possible D gene TRBD1, 5 bases. Germline-derived CDR1 and CDR2 are LNHNV and YYDKDF (reference sequence). The CDR3 extends over 15 amino acids. Trimming shortened V by 3 bases and J by 0 bases, and 11 bases separated the two germline ends. CDR3: CATSRQGRMNTEAFF. DNA of the CDR3: TGTGCCACCAGCAGGCAGGGTCGGATGAACACTGAAGCTTTCTTT. Complete variable domain (other parts from reference TRBV15 and TRBJ1-1): DAMVIQNPRYQVTQFGKPVTLSCSQTLNHNVMYWYQQKSSQAPKLLFHYYDKDFNNEADTPDNFQSRRPNTSFCFLDIRSPGLGDTAMYLCATSRQGRMNTEAFFGQGTRLTVV.